A single sample gave rise to the 9 T cell receptor beta chains below, sequenced in a study of CD8 T cells in Susac syndrome. With random hexamers, about 0.45 to 1 ug RNA was reverse transcribed. TCRdb re-called the immunoSEQ multiplex PCR reads through MiXCR, storing one row per CDR3 protein. Counted here are 300,000 to 350,000 distinct CDR3 sequences, 90% to 95% occurring once; the ten biggest clones make up about 0.07%. Sequencing was performed on CD4+ T cells from PBMCs. The receptors come from a human donor with multiple sclerosis.

The chain is built from TRBV7-9 and TRBJ2-3; 10 bases map to TRBD2. Germline V lookup: CDR1 SEHNR, CDR2 FQNEAQ (reference sequence). This CDR3 is built from 19 residues. Unmatched junction bases numbered 20, after V lost 5 bases and J lost 6 bases. The CDR3 bases are TGTGCCAGCAGCCCTGGGCTAGCGGGAGTCGGCACAACAGATGATACGCAGTATTTT. Translating it yields CASSPGLAGVGTTDDTQYF. Full variable domain (outside the CDR3, taken from reference TRBV7-9 and TRBJ2-3): DTGVSQNPRHKITKRGQNVTFRCDPISEHNRLYWYRQTLGQGPEFLTYFQNEAQLEKSRLLSDRFSAERPKGSFSTLEIQRTEQGDSAMYLCASSPGLAGVGTTDDTQYFGPGTRLTVL.

V is TRBV10-3 and J is TRBJ2-1; TRBD2 agrees at 8 bases. The CDR3 has 14 amino acids. Losses at the gene ends were 4 bases for V and 4 bases for J; bases not matched to a gene: 3. Germline V CDR1 and CDR2: ENHRY, SYGVKD. The CDR3 region is CAISAKREYNEQFF. The DNA of the CDR3 is TGTGCCATCAGTGCGAAGCGGGAGTACAATGAGCAGTTCTTC.

This chain uses TRBV2 with TRBJ2-5, with 8 bases fitting TRBD2. Germline values: CDR1 SNHLY, CDR2 FYNNEI. The trim removed 6 bases at V and 3 bases at J, leaving 15 bases unmatched. This CDR3 is 17 amino acids long. This CDR3 reads CASRKGTRGGPEETQYF. In nucleotides, the CDR3 is TGTGCCAGCAGAAAGGGAACTCGCGGGGGGCCAGAAGAGACCCAGTACTTC.

The chain links TRBV6-2 or TRBV6-3 to TRBJ2-7; TRBD1 might be the D (6 bases). With 7 bases removed from V and 0 bases from J, the gap between germline ends came to 19 bases. This CDR3 comprises 16 residues. Germline V gives CDR1 MNHEY, CDR2 SVGEGT. CDR3 in amino acids: CASTKNRTAGSYEQYF. CDR3 nucleotides: TGTGCCAGCACCAAAAACCGGACAGCAGGCTCCTACGAGCAGTACTTC.

The chain joins TRBV9 to TRBJ2-3; 7 bases fit TRBD2. Unmatched junction bases numbered 1, after V lost 0 bases and J lost 0 bases. There are 15 residues in the CDR3. CDR1 and CDR2 from the germline V gene are SGDLS and YYNGEE. As DNA, the CDR3 is TGTGCCAGCAGCGTAGGGGGGGGGAGCACAGATACGCAGTATTTT. Residues: CASSVGGGSTDTQYF.

The J gene is TRBJ2-1, the V gene TRBV6-2 or TRBV6-3; D is perhaps TRBD2 (7 bases). V was cut by 6 bases and J by 8 bases, with 32 bases left in between. CDR1 MNHEY and CDR2 SVGEGT come from the germline V gene. This CDR3 is built from 19 residues. CDR3 nucleotides: TGTGCCAGCAGACCCTGGGCTGGCGGGGGCTCGAGACCCTTTGATGAGCAGTTCTTC. As protein: CASRPWAGGGSRPFDEQFF.

The V call is TRBV7-9, the J call TRBJ2-1, with a possible D match to TRBD2 (5 bases). Per germline, CDR1 SEHNR and CDR2 FQNEAQ (reference sequence). CDR3 length: 19 amino acids. V shed 4 bases and J shed 0 bases, with 22 bases lying between them. CDR3 nucleotide sequence: TGTGCCAGCAGCTCCCAATGGGAGCGGTCGAACAGCTCCTACAATGAGCAGTTCTTC. Protein: CASSSQWERSNSSYNEQFF.

This clonotype was observed once. The CDR3 nucleotides are TGTGCCAGCAGCGACCAGGGGGGGAGCACAGATACGCAGTATTTT. Translating it yields CASSDQGGSTDTQYF. The chain employs TRBV2 and TRBJ2-3; TRBD1 or TRBD2 may be the D gene (7 bases each). This CDR3 is built from 15 residues. Per the germline V gene, CDR1 is SNHLY and CDR2 is FYNNEI. V gave up 6 bases and J gave up 0 bases, with 13 bases separating them. The full variable domain, in which reference TRBV2 and TRBJ2-3 provide the parts outside the CDR3, is EPEVTQTPSHQVTQMGQEVILRCVPISNHLYFYWYRQILGQKVEFLVSFYNNEISEKSEIFDDQFSVERPDGSNFTLKIRSTKLEDSAMYFCASSDQGGSTDTQYFGPGTRLTVL.

CDR3 sequence reads: CASSPSQSSYNEQFF. The CDR3 DNA reads TGTGCCAGCTCACCAAGCCAGAGCTCCTACAATGAGCAGTTCTTC. The chain employs TRBV18 and TRBJ2-1, with D unresolved. V was cut by 2 bases and J by 0 bases, with 8 bases left in between. This CDR3 contains 15 residues. In germline, CDR1 is KGHSH, CDR2 LQKENI.